The entry below describes one T cell receptor (beta chain). What it recognizes is unknown. It was with 60 Vbeta and 13 Jbeta primers that the PCR ran. The protocol was immunoSEQ multiplex PCR, while the TCRdb copy is restricted to in-frame clones and leaves out a portion. The sample carries 280,000 or so clones, 70% to 90% recorded once. This record belongs to a study of cytomegalovirus exposure and HLA in healthy donors. Study in general: Clustering assigned roughly 81% of the approximately 400 genotyped donors to the Caucasian-associated ancestry cluster. Study observations and caveats: It is likely that the observed cluster of highly shared sequence variants was a sequencing artifact. In an earlier analysis, in some 600 donors, most V segments appeared productive either ~90% or ~30% of the time.

The source is a woman aged 18-29 years in good health and CMV-seronegative. Sequencing was performed on PBMCs.

CDR3 bases: TGTGCCAGCAGCTCTAGACAGGGCCAAGAGACCCAGTACTTC. Amino acids: CASSSRQGQETQYF. V and J are TRBV11-2 and TRBJ2-5; 7 bases align to TRBD1. Germline values: CDR1 SGHAT, CDR2 FQNNGV. J gave up 1 base and V 4 bases, and 3 bases lay outside the gene matches. CDR3 size: 14 residues.